A selection of T cell receptor beta chains follows, all from one sample in a study of T cells in localized non-small cell lung cancer. Assay used: immunoSEQ multiplex PCR; TCRdb lists only in-frame clones, some missing. There are 1,500 to 2,000 clones in the sample; 23% occur only once, and around a quarter lies in the top ten. This specimen was normal lung tissue next to the tumor, taken before any cancer treatment. These receptors were taken from a male donor aged 60 or over with stage II lung adenocarcinoma. CDR3s include the opening cysteine and the closing phenylalanine or tryptophan. Fields, in order: J gene, V gene, CDR3 protein.

J: TRBJ1-4; V: TRBV6-8; CDR3: CAISTDRGTNEKLFF
J: TRBJ2-5; V: TRBV18; CDR3: CASSPPGTSTRTQYF
J: TRBJ2-2; V: TRBV5-1; CDR3: CASSQGQGAGELFF
J: TRBJ1-4; V: TRBV18; CDR3: CASSPRTGTENEKLFF
J: TRBJ2-7; V: TRBV6-8; CDR3: CASRTSGGVYEQYF
J: TRBJ2-7; V: TRBV6-8; CDR3: CASSYRLLGGRRCEQYF
J: TRBJ2-1; V: TRBV9; CDR3: CASTIAGALQFF
J: TRBJ1-2; V: TRBV19; CDR3: CASSPSGGAGTYGYTF
J: TRBJ2-3; V: TRBV5-1; CDR3: CASSDTTSGSTDTQYF
J: TRBJ2-7; V: TRBV25-1; CDR3: CASSGVDTLSYEQYF
J: TRBJ1-1; V: TRBV11-3; CDR3: CASSYRTANTEAFF
J: TRBJ1-1; V: TRBV29-1; CDR3: CSVGLMGTEAFF
J: TRBJ1-1; V: TRBV6-8; CDR3: CASRGGDAGNTEAFF
J: TRBJ2-7; V: TRBV5-1; CDR3: CASSLGVPGYEQYF
J: TRBJ1-3; V: TRBV25-1; CDR3: CASRPVGGNTIYF
J: TRBJ2-7; V: TRBV30; CDR3: CAWSEGPAYEQYF
J: TRBJ2-2; V: TRBV11-3; CDR3: CASSLELQGNTGELFF
J: TRBJ2-7; V: TRBV19; CDR3: CASSYPQNSYEQYF
J: TRBJ2-2; V: TRBV11-3; CDR3: CASSRFAGESHRELFF
J: TRBJ2-7; V: TRBV18; CDR3: CASSPQGDAYEQYF
J: TRBJ1-4; V: TRBV9; CDR3: CASSVLGGATNEKLFF
J: TRBJ2-2; V: TRBV11-1; CDR3: CASSWRTQLGPNTGELFF
J: TRBJ2-2; V: TRBV5-1; CDR3: CASSWDNPDTGELFF
J: TRBJ1-2; V: TRBV11-3; CDR3: CASSSGRSNYGYTF
J: TRBJ2-7; V: TRBV9; CDR3: CASSVTGAAFGDEQYF
J: TRBJ2-7; V: TRBV14; CDR3: CASSHLGTSGIHEQYF
J: TRBJ1-1; V: TRBV6-7; CDR3: CASSMGTEAFF
J: TRBJ2-1; V: TRBV19; CDR3: CASNAGAGANEQFF
J: TRBJ2-1; V: TRBV5-1; CDR3: CASSPRASGRDEQFF
J: TRBJ2-6; V: TRBV29-1; CDR3: CSVDSGANVLTF
J: TRBJ2-5; V: TRBV18; CDR3: CASSPLLAGGQETQYF
J: TRBJ2-7; V: TRBV11-3; CDR3: CASSPRAHTGEQYF
J: TRBJ2-7; V: TRBV19; CDR3: CASSNNRAGGPYEQYF
J: TRBJ1-2; V: TRBV28; CDR3: CASSDYRGPSNGYTF
J: TRBJ1-2; V: TRBV5-1; CDR3: CASSLAGTGGEGYTF
J: TRBJ2-7; V: TRBV29-1; CDR3: CSIRGSGARYEQYF
J: TRBJ2-5; V: TRBV5-1; CDR3: CASSSGQGGQETQYF
J: TRBJ1-4; V: TRBV18; CDR3: CASSVDKNEKLFF
J: TRBJ1-2; V: TRBV6-8; CDR3: CASRDLGQGAIGYTF
J: TRBJ1-4; V: TRBV11-3; CDR3: CASSFRQLDRATNEKLFF
J: TRBJ1-1; V: TRBV28; CDR3: CASLTPDAGIMNTEAFF
J: TRBJ1-5; V: TRBV6-8; CDR3: CASSPNPGRSNQPQHF
J: TRBJ2-2; V: TRBV19; CDR3: CASGNANIPGELFF
J: TRBJ2-3; V: TRBV4-1; CDR3: CASSQGGAADTQYF